The 26 T cell receptor beta chains below come from one sample, sequenced in a study of radiotherapy plus CTLA-4 blockade in lung cancer. Assay used: immunoSEQ multiplex PCR; TCRdb lists only in-frame clones, some missing. This repertoire shows tens of thousands of clones, roughly 85% found once; its top ten account for roughly 26%. The sequenced sample was peripheral blood, obtained from a patient treated with radiotherapy plus ipilimumab. The receptors stem from a human donor with non-small cell lung cancer that progressed on radiotherapy plus ipilimumab.

This rearrangement joins TRBV5-4 to TRBJ2-2, with TRBD2 as a possible D gene (6 bases). The CDR3 sequence is 15 residues long. The germline V gene encodes CDR1 SGHNT and CDR2 YYREEE (reference sequence). The V end was cut by 4 bases, the J end by 0 bases, with 10 bases between. This CDR3 reads CASSPGLPNTGELFF. In nucleotides, the CDR3 is TGTGCCAGCAGCCCGGGACTCCCGAACACCGGGGAGCTGTTTTTT.

CDR3: CASSLTGHSTDTQYF. CDR3 coding DNA: TGTGCCAGCAGCTTAACGGGACATAGCACAGATACGCAGTATTTT. The V and J genes are TRBV7-3 and TRBJ2-3, with D perhaps TRBD1 (6 bases). CDR3 length: 15 residues. Per the germline V gene, CDR1 is SGHTA and CDR2 is FQGTGA. Trimming took 0 bases from V and 0 from J, leaving 7 bases between them.

The chain uses TRBV10-2 and TRBJ2-1, with a tentative D call TRBD2 (6 bases). The CDR3 covers 15 residues. The germline V gene has CDR1 WSHSY and CDR2 SAAADI. The V end lost 2 bases, the J end lost 0 bases, and 8 bases lay between the germline ends. The CDR3 DNA reads TGCGCCAGCAGTGAGCCGCGGGGCTCCTACAATGAGCAGTTCTTC. It yields the protein CASSEPRGSYNEQFF.

This chain uses TRBV2 with TRBJ1-2; the D gene is possibly TRBD1 (5 bases). CDR3 length: 12 amino acids. The germline V and J ends were trimmed by 5 bases and 5 bases, with 9 bases remaining between them. CDR1 is SNHLY and CDR2 is FYNNEI in the germline V gene. CDR3 region: CASSRDPYGYTF. The CDR3 DNA is TGTGCCAGCAGTCGGGACCCTTATGGCTACACCTTC.

V and J are TRBV25-1 and TRBJ2-2; D not certain. V dropped 1 base and J dropped 3 bases, with 12 bases sitting between them. CDR3 length equals 16 residues. Germline V CDR1 and CDR2: MGHDK, SYGVNS. Here the CDR3 reads CASSELGLAHTGELFF. In nucleotides, the CDR3 is TGTGCCAGCAGTGAATTAGGATTAGCTCACACCGGGGAGCTGTTTTTT.

V and J are TRBV6-6 and TRBJ1-1; TRBD1 agrees at 7 bases. Trimming took 0 bases from V and 6 from J; bases not matched to a gene: 4. Germline values: CDR1 MNHNY, CDR2 SVGAGI (reference sequence). CDR3 length: 14 residues. The CDR3 sequence: CASSYSTGNSEAFF. The CDR3 nucleotides are TGTGCCAGCAGTTACTCGACAGGGAATTCTGAAGCTTTCTTT.

CDR3 region: CASSPDWGEQYF. The CDR3 DNA sequence: TGTGCCAGCAGCCCAGACTGGGGCGAGCAGTACTTC. V gene TRBV6-5 combines with J gene TRBJ2-7, with D hard to call. Per the germline V gene, CDR1 is MNHEY and CDR2 is SVGAGI. With 6 bases removed from V and 6 bases from J, the gap between germline ends came to 12 bases. The CDR3 sequence is 12 residues long.

This clone occurred a few times. This sequence joins TRBV7-9 and TRBJ1-2, with 7 bases identical to TRBD1. The V gene's germline CDR1 is SEHNR and CDR2 FQNEAQ (reference sequence). The CDR3 has 15 amino acids. J lost 4 bases, V lost 0 bases, and 5 bases had no gene match. CDR3 in amino acids: CASSLAGTETYGYTF. DNA for the CDR3: TGTGCCAGCAGCTTAGCCGGGACAGAGACCTATGGCTACACCTTC.

This clone is a singleton in its sample. Other DNA sequences within the sample encode an identical CDR3. The J gene is TRBJ2-5, the V gene TRBV6-1; the D gene is possibly TRBD1 (6 bases). Trimming pared 2 bases from V and 5 bases from J, leaving 6 bases between. The CDR3 runs to 12 residues. Germline CDR1 MNHNS, CDR2 SASEGT. CDR3: CASSERGETQYF. The CDR3 DNA sequence: TGTGCCAGCAGTGAAAGGGGGGAGACCCAGTACTTC.

V usage is TRBV7-3 and J usage is TRBJ2-2; D ambiguous. Germline V gene sequence: CDR1 SGHTA, CDR2 FQGTGA. CDR3 length: 13 amino acids. V lost 5 bases and J 8 bases, leaving 12 bases between the germline ends. CDR3 nucleotides: TGTGCCAGCAGCACCAAATTGTCTGGGGAGCTGTTTTTT. Translating it yields CASSTKLSGELFF.

The chain couples TRBV2 to TRBJ2-3, with 9 positions matching TRBD2. V lost 5 bases and J lost 3; bases outside the gene matches: 6. There are 15 residues in the CDR3. CDR1 SNHLY and CDR2 FYNNEI come from the germline V gene. The DNA of the CDR3 is TGTGCCAGCAGTCAGCTAGCGGGAACTACAGATACGCAGTATTTT. Amino acids: CASSQLAGTTDTQYF.

V usage is TRBV5-1 and J usage is TRBJ1-1, with TRBD1 identical over 7 bases. The CDR3 loop spans 16 amino acids. The V gene's germline CDR1 is SGHRS and CDR2 YFSETQ. Losses at the gene ends were 7 bases for V and 4 bases for J; bases not matched to a gene: 16. The CDR3 sequence: CASRYTLNDRATEAFF. In DNA form, the CDR3 reads TGCGCCAGCCGATATACCTTGAACGACAGGGCCACTGAAGCTTTCTTT.

The chain recombines TRBV2 with TRBJ2-1, with 9 bases lining up with TRBD1. V trimming: 6 bases; J trimming: 1 base; junction bases outside the gene matches: 4. The germline V gene encodes CDR1 SNHLY and CDR2 FYNNEI. This CDR3 comprises 15 residues. The CDR3 spells CASSFDRGSYNEQFF. CDR3 sequence (DNA): TGTGCCAGCAGCTTTGACAGGGGGTCCTACAATGAGCAGTTCTTC.

V and J are TRBV6-1 and TRBJ1-5; D may be TRBD1 (6 bases). This CDR3 contains 14 residues. V was trimmed by 1 base and J by 3 bases, leaving 7 bases between them. In germline, CDR1 is MNHNS, CDR2 SASEGT. CDR3 DNA: TGTGCCAGCAGTGAAGGGGACACCAATCAGCCCCAGCATTTT. Its translation is CASSEGDTNQPQHF.

The chain links TRBV27 to TRBJ2-1; TRBD2 matches at 12 bases. After removal of 4 bases from V and 12 bases from J, the junction contained 7 bases not matched to a gene. CDR1 is MNHEY, CDR2 SMNVEV, per germline (reference sequence). The length of the CDR3 is 14 residues. The CDR3 reads CASSSRTSGVGQFF. CDR3 nucleotides: TGTGCCAGCAGTTCGAGGACTAGCGGGGTAGGGCAGTTCTTC.

The chain links TRBV19 to TRBJ2-1, with 10 bases aligning to TRBD2. Trimming at V came to 4 bases and at J to 2 bases, leaving 2 bases not matched to a gene. Germline assignment: CDR1 LNHDA and CDR2 SQIVND (reference sequence). The CDR3 contains 15 residues. CDR3 DNA: TGTGCCAGTAGTACCCTAGCGGGAGCCTACAATGAGCAGTTCTTC. Amino acid sequence: CASSTLAGAYNEQFF.

The chain couples TRBV6-5 to TRBJ1-1; D is uncertain. Trimming removed 5 bases at V and 7 bases at J, with 11 bases between. The V gene's germline CDR1 is MNHEY and CDR2 SVGAGI. The CDR3 spans 12 residues. CDR3 in amino acids: CASSNMAGEAFF. The CDR3 DNA follows: TGTGCCAGCAGTAACATGGCGGGTGAAGCTTTCTTT.

This clone came up a few times. The gene calls are TRBV28 and TRBJ2-3, with 9 positions matching TRBD2. Looked up from germline, CDR1 is MDHEN and CDR2 is SYDVKM. The V gene end was trimmed by 7 bases and the J gene end by 4 bases; junction bases not matched to a gene: 9. The CDR3 length is 15 residues. The CDR3 protein is CASINSGRYADTQYF. CDR3 nucleotide sequence: TGTGCCAGCATAAATAGCGGGAGATACGCAGATACGCAGTATTTT.

The V call is TRBV7-2, the J call TRBJ1-4, with D tentatively TRBD1 (5 bases). The ends were cut back, 0 bases at V and 7 bases at J, with 9 bases in the middle. The CDR3 loop spans 14 amino acids. Looked up from germline, CDR1 is SGHTA and CDR2 is FQGNSA. The CDR3: CASSLAGTGEKLFF. As DNA, the CDR3 is TGTGCCAGCAGCTTAGCGGGGACGGGTGAAAAACTGTTTTTT.

This sequence joins TRBV7-6 and TRBJ1-2; D ambiguous. Trimming shortened V by 1 base and J by 4 bases, and 7 bases separated the two germline ends. Germline-derived CDR1 and CDR2 are SGHVS and FNYEAQ. The CDR3 spans 13 residues. The CDR3 DNA is TGTGCCAGCAGCTTAGTGGGGAGCTATGGCTACACCTTC. Its translation: CASSLVGSYGYTF.

The V and J genes are TRBV7-8 and TRBJ1-1; D ambiguous. Per the germline V gene, CDR1 is SGHVS and CDR2 is FQNEAQ. The CDR3 spans 14 residues. V was clipped by 4 bases and J by 3 bases, with 12 bases between them. DNA for the CDR3: TGTGCCAGCAGCTCGGGTACTTGGGACACTGAAGCTTTCTTT. This gives the protein CASSSGTWDTEAFF. Using reference TRBV7-8 and TRBJ1-1 for the parts outside the CDR3, the full variable domain is GAGVSQSPRYKVAKRGQDVALRCDPISGHVSLFWYQQALGQGPEFLTYFQNEAQLDKSGLPSDRFFAERPEGSVSTLKIQRTQQEDSAVYLCASSSGTWDTEAFFGQGTRLTVV.

This clone occurred once. This chain joins TRBV6-6 and TRBJ2-7; 10 positions match TRBD2. CDR1 and CDR2 from the germline V gene are MNHNY and SVGAGI (reference sequence). V was clipped by 6 bases and J by 4 bases; unmatched bases: 6. The CDR3 loop spans 14 amino acids. The CDR3 nucleotides read TGTGCCAGCAGGCCGGGACTAGCGCAGTACGAGCAGTACTTC. It is translated as CASRPGLAQYEQYF.

The chain combines TRBV4-2 with TRBJ2-7; D is unresolved. V gave up 0 bases and J gave up 2 bases, with 23 bases separating them. CDR1 is LGHNA and CDR2 is YNFKEQ in the germline V gene. The CDR3 covers 19 residues. CDR3 DNA sequence: TGTGCCAGCAGCCAAGATCCGCCATTGATTGAGTTACTCACCTACGAGCAGTACGTC. This sequence encodes CASSQDPPLIELLTYEQYV.

This sequence joins TRBV2 and TRBJ2-5; D uncertain. This CDR3 has 15 residues. Trimming cost V 6 bases and J 2 bases, with 16 bases left between them. Germline lookup yields CDR1 SNHLY and CDR2 FYNNEI. The CDR3 here is CASRSRRTGQETQYF. For the CDR3, the DNA is TGTGCCAGCAGGTCTAGACGTACCGGGCAAGAGACCCAGTACTTC.

This chain links TRBV7-2 with TRBJ1-5; TRBD1 might be the D (5 bases). From germline, CDR1 is SGHTA and CDR2 FQGNSA. This CDR3 has 15 residues. V shed 3 bases and J shed 2 bases, with 11 bases lying between them. Written as DNA, the CDR3 is TGTGCCAGCAGCTTGGGGGGGGTGGGCAATCAGCCCCAGCATTTT. Translating it yields CASSLGGVGNQPQHF.

Only a few counts were recorded for this clone. This chain joins TRBV10-2 and TRBJ2-7; tentative D call: TRBD1 (6 bases). The V gene's germline CDR1 is WSHSY and CDR2 SAAADI. This CDR3 comprises 12 residues. V dropped 6 bases and J dropped 3 bases, with 9 bases sitting between them. DNA of the CDR3: TGCGCCAGCAGACCAGGGGACTACGAGCAGTACTTC. This gives the protein CASRPGDYEQYF.